The sequence of this TCR beta chain was determined in a study of technical replicates of blood from a few donors. Only in-frame clones appear in the TCRdb table, and some are missing; sequencing was by immunoSEQ multiplex PCR. The table records approximately 97,000 clones, 95% to 96% of them present only once. Material: T cells isolated from PBMCs. The receptor comes from a human donor in good health.

The CDR3 DNA sequence: TGTGCCAGCAGTGAATCGGCAGGGGGCAGTGCTGAAGCTTTCTTT. This encodes CASSESAGGSAEAFF. The chain recombines TRBV25-1 with TRBJ1-1, with TRBD1 matching 8 bases. V lost 1 base, J lost 6 bases, and 7 bases stayed unmatched. The CDR3 length is 15 residues. Per the germline V gene, CDR1 is MGHDK and CDR2 is SYGVNS. The variable domain in full, with the rest retrieved from reference TRBV25-1 and TRBJ1-1, is EADIYQTPRYLVIGTGKKITLECSQTMGHDKMYWYQQDPGMELHLIHYSYGVNSTEKGDLSSESTVSRIRTEHFPLTLESARPSHTSQYLCASSESAGGSAEAFFGQGTRLTVV.